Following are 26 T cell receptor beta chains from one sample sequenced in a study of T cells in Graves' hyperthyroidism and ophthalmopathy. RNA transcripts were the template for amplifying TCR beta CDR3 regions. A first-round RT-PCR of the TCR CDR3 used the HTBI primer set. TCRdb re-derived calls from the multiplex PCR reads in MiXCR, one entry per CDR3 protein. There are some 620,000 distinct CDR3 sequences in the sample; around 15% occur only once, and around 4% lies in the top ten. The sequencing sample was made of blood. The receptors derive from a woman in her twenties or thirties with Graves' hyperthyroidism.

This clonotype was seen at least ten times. CDR3 coding DNA: TGCAGCGTCGGGTCGGGTGCGTCTCATTTCTACGAGCAGTACTTC. This sequence encodes CSVGSGASHFYEQYF. The chain recombines TRBV29-1 with TRBJ2-7; D is undetermined. Per germline, CDR1 SQVTM and CDR2 ANQGSEA. This CDR3 contains 15 residues. The V and J ends lost 6 bases and 3 bases respectively, with 21 bases between them.

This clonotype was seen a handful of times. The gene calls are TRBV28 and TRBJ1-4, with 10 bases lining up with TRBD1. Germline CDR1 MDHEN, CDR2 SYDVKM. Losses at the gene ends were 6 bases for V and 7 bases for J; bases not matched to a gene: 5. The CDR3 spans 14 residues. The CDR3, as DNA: TGTGCCAGCAGGGGGGACAGGGGTGGTGAAAAACTGTTTTTT. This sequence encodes CASRGDRGGEKLFF.

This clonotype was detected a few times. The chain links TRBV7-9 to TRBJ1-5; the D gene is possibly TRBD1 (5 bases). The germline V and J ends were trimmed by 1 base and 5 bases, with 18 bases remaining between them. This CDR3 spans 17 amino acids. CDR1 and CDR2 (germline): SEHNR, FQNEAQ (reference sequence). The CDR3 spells CASSLGGGGRRDQPQHF. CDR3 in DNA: TGTGCCAGCAGCTTAGGAGGTGGGGGACGGCGGGATCAGCCCCAGCATTTT.

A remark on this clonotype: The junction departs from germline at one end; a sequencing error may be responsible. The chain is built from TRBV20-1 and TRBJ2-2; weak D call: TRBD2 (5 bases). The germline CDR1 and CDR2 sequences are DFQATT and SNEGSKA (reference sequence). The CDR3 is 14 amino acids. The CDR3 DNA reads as TGCAGTGCTAGAGATCGGGGATCCACCGGGCAGCTGTTTTTT. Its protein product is CSARDRGSTGQLFF.

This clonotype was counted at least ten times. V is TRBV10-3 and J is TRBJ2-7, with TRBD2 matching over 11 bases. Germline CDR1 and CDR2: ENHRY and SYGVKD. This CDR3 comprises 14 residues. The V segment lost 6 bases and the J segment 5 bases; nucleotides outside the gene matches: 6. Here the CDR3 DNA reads TGTGCCATCAGATTGACTAGCGGGACCGACGAGCAGTACTTC. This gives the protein CAIRLTSGTDEQYF.

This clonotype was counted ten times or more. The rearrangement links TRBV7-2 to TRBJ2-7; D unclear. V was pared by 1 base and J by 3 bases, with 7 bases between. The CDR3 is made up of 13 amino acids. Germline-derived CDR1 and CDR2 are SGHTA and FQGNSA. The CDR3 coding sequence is TGTGCCAGCAGCTTAGTCGAGTACTACGAGCAGTACTTC. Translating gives CASSLVEYYEQYF.

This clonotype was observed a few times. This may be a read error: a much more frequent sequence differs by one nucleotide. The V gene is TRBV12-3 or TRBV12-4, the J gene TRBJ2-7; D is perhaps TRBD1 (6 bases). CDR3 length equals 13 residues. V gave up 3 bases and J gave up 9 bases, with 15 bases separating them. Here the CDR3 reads CASSFGLGGGQYF. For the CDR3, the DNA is TGTGCCAGCAGTTTTGGTCTTGGGGGCGGGCAGTACTTC.

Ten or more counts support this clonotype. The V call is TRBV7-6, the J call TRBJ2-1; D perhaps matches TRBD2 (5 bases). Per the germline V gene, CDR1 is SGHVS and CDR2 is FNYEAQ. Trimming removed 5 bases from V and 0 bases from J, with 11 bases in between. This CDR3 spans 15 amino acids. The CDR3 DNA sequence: TGTGCCAGCAGCGAGAGTGCGGGCTCCTACAATGAGCAGTTCTTC. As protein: CASSESAGSYNEQFF.

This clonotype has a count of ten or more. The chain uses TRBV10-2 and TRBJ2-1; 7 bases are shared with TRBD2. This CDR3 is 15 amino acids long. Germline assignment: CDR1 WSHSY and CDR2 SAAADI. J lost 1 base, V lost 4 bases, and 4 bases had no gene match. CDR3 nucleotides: TGCGCCAGCAGTGTCCGGGAGGCTTCCTACAATGAGCAGTTCTTC. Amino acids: CASSVREASYNEQFF.

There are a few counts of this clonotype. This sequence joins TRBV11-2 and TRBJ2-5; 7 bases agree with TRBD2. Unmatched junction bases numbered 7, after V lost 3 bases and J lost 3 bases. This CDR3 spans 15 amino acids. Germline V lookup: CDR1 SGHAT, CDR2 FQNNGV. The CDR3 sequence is CASSFKTSWEETQYF. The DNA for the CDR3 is TGTGCCAGCAGCTTTAAGACTAGCTGGGAAGAGACCCAGTACTTC.

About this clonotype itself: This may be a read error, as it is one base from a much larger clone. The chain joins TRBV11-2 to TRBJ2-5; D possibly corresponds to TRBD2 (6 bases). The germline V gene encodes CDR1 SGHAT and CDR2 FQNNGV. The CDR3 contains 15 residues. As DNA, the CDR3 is TGTGCCAGCAGCTTAGGGGGGGTGTATCAAGAGGCCCAGTACTTC. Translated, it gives CASSLGGVYQEAQYF.

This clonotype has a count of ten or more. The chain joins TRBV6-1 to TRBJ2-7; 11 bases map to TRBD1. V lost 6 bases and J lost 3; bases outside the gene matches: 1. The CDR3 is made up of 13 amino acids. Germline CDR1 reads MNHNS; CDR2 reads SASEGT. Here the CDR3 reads CASSGTGGYEQYF. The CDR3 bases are TGTGCCAGCAGCGGGACAGGGGGCTACGAGCAGTACTTC.

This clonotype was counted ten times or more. The CDR3 sequence is CASSPPRGIRGPYNEQFF. The CDR3, as DNA: TGTGCCAGCAGCCCGCCCCGCGGCATTCGGGGTCCCTACAATGAGCAGTTCTTC. The chain links TRBV11-2 to TRBJ2-1, with D possibly being TRBD2 (5 bases). Trimming took off 5 bases at V and 2 bases at J, with 22 bases between the two ends. Per germline, CDR1 SGHAT and CDR2 FQNNGV. The CDR3 contains 18 residues.

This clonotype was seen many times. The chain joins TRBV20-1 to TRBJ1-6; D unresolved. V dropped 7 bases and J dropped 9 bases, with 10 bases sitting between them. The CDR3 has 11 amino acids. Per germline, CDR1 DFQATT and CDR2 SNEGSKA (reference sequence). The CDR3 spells CSVPAGSPLHF. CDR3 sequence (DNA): TGCAGTGTCCCGGCTGGTTCACCCCTCCACTTT.

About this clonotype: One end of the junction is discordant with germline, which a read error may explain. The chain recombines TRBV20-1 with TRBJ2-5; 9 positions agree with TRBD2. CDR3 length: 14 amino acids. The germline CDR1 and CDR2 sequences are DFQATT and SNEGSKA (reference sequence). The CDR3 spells CSAEPGLAEEAQYF. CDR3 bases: TGCAGTGCTGAGCCGGGACTAGCAGAAGAGGCCCAGTACTTC.

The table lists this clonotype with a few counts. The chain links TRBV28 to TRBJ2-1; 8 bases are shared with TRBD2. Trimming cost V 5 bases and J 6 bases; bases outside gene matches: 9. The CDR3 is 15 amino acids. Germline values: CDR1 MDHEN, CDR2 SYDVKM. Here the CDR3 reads CASSRTSLSGNEQFF. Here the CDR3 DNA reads TGTGCCAGCAGTCGGACTAGCTTATCGGGCAATGAGCAGTTCTTC.

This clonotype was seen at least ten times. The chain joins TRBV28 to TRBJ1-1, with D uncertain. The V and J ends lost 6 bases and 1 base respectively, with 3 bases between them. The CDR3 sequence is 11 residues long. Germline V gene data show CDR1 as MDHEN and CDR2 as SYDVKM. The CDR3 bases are TGTGCCAGCAGGTGGAACACTGAAGCTTTCTTT. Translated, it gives CASRWNTEAFF.

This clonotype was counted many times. This CDR3 reads CSARVTGVTETQYF. In DNA form, the CDR3 reads TGCAGTGCTAGAGTTACGGGAGTCACAGAGACCCAGTACTTC. The V gene is TRBV20-1, the J gene TRBJ2-5, with D maybe TRBD2 (6 bases). Germline assignment: CDR1 DFQATT and CDR2 SNEGSKA (reference sequence). This CDR3 is 14 amino acids long. Deletions cut 1 base from V and 4 bases from J, with 13 bases between.

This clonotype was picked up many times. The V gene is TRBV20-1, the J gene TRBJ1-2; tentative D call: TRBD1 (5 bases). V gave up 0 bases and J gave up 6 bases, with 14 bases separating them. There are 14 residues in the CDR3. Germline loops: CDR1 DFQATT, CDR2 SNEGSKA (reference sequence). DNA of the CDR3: TGCAGTGCTAGAGATCTCAAGGGGCTAGATGGCTACACCTTC. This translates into CSARDLKGLDGYTF.

CDR3 nucleotide sequence: TGTGCCAGCAGCTCGGACAGGAAAGGACTAGCGGGAGGGTTCGGTGTCAATGAGCAGTTCTTC. This translates into CASSSDRKGLAGGFGVNEQFF. The chain joins TRBV5-4 to TRBJ2-1; 15 positions agree with TRBD2. J was trimmed by 6 bases and V by 3 bases; bases with no gene match: 19. The CDR3 spans 21 residues. CDR1 is SGHNT, CDR2 YYREEE, per germline (reference sequence).

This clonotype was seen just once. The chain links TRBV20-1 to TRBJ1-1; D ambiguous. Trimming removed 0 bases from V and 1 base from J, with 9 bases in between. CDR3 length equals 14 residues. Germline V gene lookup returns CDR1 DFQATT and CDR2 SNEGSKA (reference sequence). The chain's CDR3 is CSARDPGGNTEAFF. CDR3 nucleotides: TGCAGTGCTAGAGATCCGGGAGGGAACACTGAAGCTTTCTTT.

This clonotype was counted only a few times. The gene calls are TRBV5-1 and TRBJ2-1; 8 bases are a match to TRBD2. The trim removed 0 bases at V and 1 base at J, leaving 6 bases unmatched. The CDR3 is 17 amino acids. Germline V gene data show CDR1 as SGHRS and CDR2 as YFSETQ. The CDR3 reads CASSLVGSGKSYNEQFF. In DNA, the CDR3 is TGCGCCAGCAGCTTGGTAGGTAGCGGGAAGTCCTACAATGAGCAGTTCTTC.

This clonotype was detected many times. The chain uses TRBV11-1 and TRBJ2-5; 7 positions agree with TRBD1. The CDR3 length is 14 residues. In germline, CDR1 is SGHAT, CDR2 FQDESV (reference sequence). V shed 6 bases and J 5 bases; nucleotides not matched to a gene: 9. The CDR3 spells CASSPQGSRETQYF. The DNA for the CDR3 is TGTGCCAGCAGTCCACAGGGGTCTAGGGAGACCCAGTACTTC.

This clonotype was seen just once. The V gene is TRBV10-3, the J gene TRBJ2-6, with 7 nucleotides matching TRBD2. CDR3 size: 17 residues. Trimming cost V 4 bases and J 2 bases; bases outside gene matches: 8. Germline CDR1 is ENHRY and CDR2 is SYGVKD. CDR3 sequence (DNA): TGTGCCATCAGTGGGAGCGGGATCCTAGCTGGGGCCAACGTCCTGACTTTC. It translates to CAISGSGILAGANVLTF.

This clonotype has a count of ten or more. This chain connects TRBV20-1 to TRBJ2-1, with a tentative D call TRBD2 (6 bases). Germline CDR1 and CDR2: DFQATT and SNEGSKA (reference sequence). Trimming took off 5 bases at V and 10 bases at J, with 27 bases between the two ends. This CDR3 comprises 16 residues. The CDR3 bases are TGCAGTGCTGAAGAGGTTGTCAGGGAGGCAGCCTGGGAGCAGTTCTTC. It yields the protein CSAEEVVREAAWEQFF.

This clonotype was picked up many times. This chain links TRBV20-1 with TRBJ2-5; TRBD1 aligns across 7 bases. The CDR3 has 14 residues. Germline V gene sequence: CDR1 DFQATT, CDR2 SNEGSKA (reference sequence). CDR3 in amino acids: CSGPTGTEQETQYF. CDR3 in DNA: TGCAGCGGACCTACCGGGACAGAACAAGAGACCCAGTACTTC.